These T cell receptor beta chains were read from a single sample in a study of blood T cells in healthy people across ages. TCRdb reprocessed the 5' RACE reads with MiXCR, giving one entry per CDR3 protein. Among more than 650,000 distinct CDR3 sequences listed, roughly 20% were seen once. The sequenced sample was blood. Receptor source: an older man in good health. Both conserved end residues are part of each CDR3. D genes are given only for firm matches. A clone size is listed for some rows: how often the clone was seen (once, few, many), or a class if it is expanded.

.	TRBJ1-2	many	TRBV5-1	CASSLEDYGYTF	TGCGCCAGCAGCTTGGAAGATTATGGCTACACCTTC
.	TRBJ1-1	.	TRBV7-9	CASSANLRSTEAFF	TGTGCCAGCAGCGCGAATCTTCGGTCGACTGAAGCTTTCTTT
.	TRBJ1-2	.	TRBV7-2	CASSRRGTNYGYTF	TGTGCCAGCAGCAGGAGAGGTACTAACTATGGCTACACCTTC
.	TRBJ1-4	.	TRBV30	CAVVATPLPGRQNEKLFF	TGTGCCGTGGTGGCTACCCCATTACCGGGACGGCAAAATGAAAAACTGTTTTTT
TRBD2	TRBJ2-1	.	TRBV6-1	CASSLAGILHNEQFF	TGTGCCAGCAGCCTAGCGGGGATTCTCCACAATGAGCAGTTCTTC
.	TRBJ2-1	.	TRBV7-2	CASSFTGLSSYNEQFF	TGTGCCAGCAGCTTTACTGGGCTTAGCTCCTACAATGAGCAGTTCTTC
.	TRBJ1-2	.	TRBV5-6	CASSSYGGEGGYGYTF	TGTGCCAGCAGCTCCTATGGTGGTGAAGGGGGTTATGGCTACACCTTC
.	TRBJ2-1	.	TRBV3-1	CASSQQGGPYNEQFF	TGTGCCAGCAGCCAACAGGGCGGGCCCTACAATGAGCAGTTCTTC
TRBD2	TRBJ2-1	.	TRBV19	CASSSGRSGYNEQFF	TGTGCCAGCTCTAGCGGGAGATCTGGCTACAATGAGCAGTTCTTC
.	TRBJ2-7	.	TRBV3-1	CASSQMAGTYEQYF	TGTGCCAGCAGCCAAATGGCGGGGACCTACGAGCAGTACTTC
.	TRBJ2-6	.	TRBV29-1	CSVLVSGANVPTF	TGCAGCGTCCTTGTATCTGGGGCCAACGTCCCGACTTTC
TRBD2	TRBJ2-1	.	TRBV5-1	CASSPLAPSGGACNEQFF	TGCGCCAGCAGCCCCTTGGCCCCCAGCGGGGGGGCCTGCAATGAGCAGTTCTTC
.	TRBJ1-2	.	TRBV25-1	CASAGGAKNGYTF	TGTGCCAGCGCCGGGGGCGCAAAGAATGGCTACACCTTC
TRBD2	TRBJ2-5	.	TRBV5-1	CASSPDRPGLAGTRETQYF	TGCGCCAGCAGCCCTGATCGCCCGGGACTAGCGGGAACAAGAGAGACCCAGTACTTC
.	TRBJ1-1	.	TRBV10-2	CASSDAGGSRTTEAFF	TGCGCCAGCAGTGACGCAGGTGGTTCTCGAACCACTGAAGCTTTCTTT
TRBD1	TRBJ1-4	few	TRBV9	CASSVGLTGAPAANEKLFF	TGTGCCAGCAGCGTAGGATTGACAGGGGCTCCGGCGGCTAATGAAAAACTGTTTTTT
.	TRBJ2-3	.	TRBV28	CASSLIPASGQTDTQYF	TGTGCCAGCAGTTTAATCCCCGCGTCAGGTCAAACAGATACGCAGTATTTT